Listed here are 24 T cell receptor beta chains from one sample, sequenced in a study of T-cell memory formation after mild COVID-19. TCRdb used MiXCR to reprocess the 5' RACE reads, holding one entry per CDR3 protein. The data hold 450,000 to 650,000 distinct CDR3 sequences, with roughly 20% observed a single time. Material: PBMCs or a T cell subset sorted from them (not recorded which). The origin of the receptors is an adult woman who had mild COVID-19 (a few samples of this study predate the infection). Cell type and time point are not known.

This clonotype was found a few times. As DNA, the CDR3 is TGCGCCAGCGCGTATGGGACTAGAGGTTCAGATACGCAGTATTTT. Protein product: CASAYGTRGSDTQYF. This chain links TRBV5-1 with TRBJ2-3, with 8 nucleotides matching TRBD2. The V gene's germline CDR1 is SGHRS and CDR2 YFSETQ. The CDR3 contains 15 residues. The J segment lost 4 bases and the V segment lost 7 bases, leaving 11 bases of the junction unmatched.

Here the CDR3 reads CASNLYGGPDTQYF. CDR3 DNA: TGTGCCAGCAATTTGTACGGCGGCCCAGATACGCAGTATTTT. The J gene is TRBJ2-3, the V gene TRBV9; D uncertain. Trimming stripped 6 bases from V and 4 bases from J, with 15 bases between. This CDR3 region has 14 residues. The germline gives CDR1 SGDLS, CDR2 YYNGEE.

This clonotype turned up a few times. This chain links TRBV18 with TRBJ2-3; D call uncertain. V shed 2 bases and J shed 0 bases, with 6 bases lying between them. CDR1 and CDR2 from the germline V gene are KGHSH and LQKENI. The CDR3 length is 14 residues. The CDR3 DNA sequence: TGTGCCAGCTCACCAAGTCTGAGCACAGATACGCAGTATTTT. It yields the protein CASSPSLSTDTQYF.

The V gene is TRBV7-3, the J gene TRBJ2-5; D ambiguous. This CDR3 spans 15 amino acids. In germline, CDR1 is SGHTA, CDR2 FQGTGA. V was shortened by 5 bases and J by 2 bases, with 15 bases between the two germline ends. The CDR3 here is CASSPTGDSQETQYF. The CDR3 DNA is TGTGCCAGCAGCCCTACGGGTGACTCACAAGAGACCCAGTACTTC.

The genes are TRBV14 and TRBJ2-1; D gene uncertain. This CDR3 spans 13 amino acids. Per the germline V gene, CDR1 is SGHDN and CDR2 is FVKESK. V gave up 3 bases and J gave up 8 bases, with 11 bases separating them. DNA for the CDR3: TGTGCCAGCAGCCATGGCTTAATCGATGAGCAGTTCTTC. It is translated as CASSHGLIDEQFF.

The chain links TRBV5-1 to TRBJ2-1; D remains unclear. V dropped 4 bases and J dropped 6 bases, with 11 bases sitting between them. This CDR3 is built from 13 residues. Germline V lookup: CDR1 SGHRS, CDR2 YFSETQ. CDR3 bases: TGCGCCAGCAGCCCTAACCTACCCAATGAGCAGTTCTTC. Translation: CASSPNLPNEQFF.

The chain employs TRBV5-1 and TRBJ2-7; tentative D call: TRBD2 (6 bases). V was pared by 4 bases and J by 5 bases, with 22 bases between. This CDR3 region has 16 residues. Germline assignment: CDR1 SGHRS and CDR2 YFSETQ. The CDR3 loop is CASSPDRRLGGDEQYF. The CDR3 region has the DNA TGCGCCAGCAGCCCTGACCGGAGACTAGGTGGGGACGAGCAGTACTTC.

This clonotype was observed a few times. This sequence joins TRBV11-2 and TRBJ1-1, with D tentatively TRBD1 (5 bases). CDR1 and CDR2 from the germline V gene are SGHAT and FQNNGV. The V and J ends lost 8 bases and 1 base respectively, with 11 bases between them. The CDR3 loop spans 13 amino acids. CDR3 sequence reads: CASASGRNTEAFF. The CDR3 DNA reads TGTGCCAGCGCATCAGGGCGGAACACTGAAGCTTTCTTT.

This clonotype was detected only a few times. This rearrangement joins TRBV6-6 to TRBJ2-1, with 9 bases that match TRBD2. CDR3 length: 16 residues. Germline CDR1 and CDR2: MNHNY and SVGAGI (reference sequence). The V segment lost 0 bases and the J segment 0 bases; nucleotides outside the gene matches: 0. The CDR3 sequence is CASSYSSGSSYNEQFF. In DNA, the CDR3 is TGTGCCAGCAGTTACTCTAGCGGGAGCTCCTACAATGAGCAGTTCTTC.

This clonotype was picked up a small number of times. CDR3 coding DNA: TGTGCCAGCAGCGTAGTGAGCGGAGTGGACACCGGGGAGCTGTTTTTT. Protein sequence: CASSVVSGVDTGELFF. This sequence joins TRBV9 and TRBJ2-2; TRBD2 is a possible D gene (5 bases). CDR3 size: 16 residues. Per the germline V gene, CDR1 is SGDLS and CDR2 is YYNGEE. The V and J ends lost 0 bases and 3 bases respectively, with 12 bases between them. Drawing the rest from reference TRBV9 and TRBJ2-2, the complete variable domain is DSGVTQTPKHLITATGQRVTLRCSPRSGDLSVYWYQQSLDQGLQFLIQYYNGEERAKGNILERFSAQQFPDLHSELNLSSLELGDSALYFCASSVVSGVDTGELFFGEGSRLTVL.

This clonotype appeared a few times. The chain combines TRBV29-1 with TRBJ1-2; 8 positions agree with TRBD1. The CDR3 extends over 15 amino acids. Germline-derived CDR1 and CDR2 are SQVTM and ANQGSEA. Trimming at V came to 6 bases and at J to 0 bases, leaving 9 bases not matched to a gene. The chain's CDR3 is CSVAGQGLANYGYTF. The CDR3 nucleotides are TGCAGCGTCGCCGGACAGGGATTAGCTAACTATGGCTACACCTTC.

The chain links TRBV12-3 or TRBV12-4 to TRBJ2-3, with a possible D match to TRBD1 (5 bases). The CDR3 length is 16 residues. The V and J ends lost 3 bases and 2 bases respectively, with 15 bases between them. The chain's CDR3 is CASSFIRASVTDTQYF. The CDR3 DNA follows: TGTGCCAGCAGTTTTATCAGGGCGTCCGTCACAGATACGCAGTATTTT.

This clonotype has a handful of counts. The chain recombines TRBV7-9 with TRBJ2-3; 7 bases line up with TRBD2. Germline values: CDR1 SEHNR, CDR2 FQNEAQ (reference sequence). The V segment lost 3 bases and the J segment 0 bases; nucleotides outside the gene matches: 9. The CDR3 contains 17 residues. The CDR3 spells CASSFAQASGSTDTQYF. CDR3 sequence (DNA): TGTGCCAGCAGCTTCGCGCAAGCTAGCGGTAGCACAGATACGCAGTATTTT.

The chain employs TRBV4-3 and TRBJ2-7, with D hard to call. Germline V CDR1 and CDR2: LGHNA, YSLEER. This CDR3 spans 13 amino acids. Trimming shortened V by 2 bases and J by 3 bases, and 8 bases separated the two germline ends. The DNA of the CDR3 is TGCGCCAGCAGCCAACTGACGAACTACGAGCAGTACTTC. It codes for CASSQLTNYEQYF.

V gene TRBV3-1 combines with J gene TRBJ1-5; no definite D call. The ends were cut back, 5 bases at V and 5 bases at J, with 10 bases in the middle. The germline V gene encodes CDR1 LGHDT and CDR2 YNNKEL (reference sequence). The CDR3 spans 13 residues. CDR3 nucleotides: TGTGCCAGCAGCTCGAGGGCCGATCAGCCCCAGCATTTT. Protein product: CASSSRADQPQHF.

This clonotype was seen a single time. The rearrangement uses TRBV20-1 and TRBJ2-3, with 10 positions matching TRBD2. V lost 0 bases to trimming and J lost 3 bases; unmatched junction nucleotides: 3. This CDR3 is built from 15 residues. Germline-derived CDR1 and CDR2 are DFQATT and SNEGSKA (reference sequence). CDR3 nucleotides: TGCAGTGCTAGAGATGCTAGCGGGGGAACAGATACGCAGTATTTT. This translates into CSARDASGGTDTQYF.

The V and J genes are TRBV5-1 and TRBJ1-5, with 11 bases matching TRBD1. Germline loops: CDR1 SGHRS, CDR2 YFSETQ. J gave up 6 bases and V 0 bases, and 2 bases lay outside the gene matches. The CDR3 runs 15 residues. CDR3 in amino acids: CASSLGTGGGQPQHF. The CDR3 DNA reads TGCGCCAGCAGCTTGGGGACAGGGGGCGGTCAGCCCCAGCATTTT.

J is TRBJ2-1 and V is TRBV30, with D tentatively TRBD1 (6 bases). Trimming removed 4 bases from V and 7 bases from J, with 11 bases in between. The CDR3 has 12 residues. Germline V gene lookup returns CDR1 GTSNPN and CDR2 SVGIG (reference sequence). The CDR3 loop reads CAWNRVGNEQFF. The CDR3 nucleotides read TGTGCCTGGAACAGGGTAGGGAATGAGCAGTTCTTC.

This clonotype was detected only a few times. The chain links TRBV11-3 to TRBJ2-3, with no clear D. Germline values: CDR1 SGHNT, CDR2 YENEEA. V shed 3 bases and J shed 0 bases, with 4 bases lying between them. There are 13 residues in the CDR3. The CDR3 sequence is CASSFHSTDTQYF. CDR3 in DNA: TGTGCCAGCAGCTTCCATAGCACAGATACGCAGTATTTT.

V gene TRBV20-1 combines with J gene TRBJ2-7, with a weak D call TRBD1 (6 bases). The CDR3 extends over 15 amino acids. V lost 0 bases, J lost 2 bases, and 14 bases lay in between. The germline V gene has CDR1 DFQATT and CDR2 SNEGSKA (reference sequence). This CDR3 reads CSARDPWGTTYEQYF. CDR3 coding DNA: TGCAGTGCTAGAGATCCCTGGGGGACAACCTACGAGCAGTACTTC.

J is TRBJ2-5 and V is TRBV5-6; D is perhaps TRBD1 or TRBD2 (5 bases each). Germline assignment: CDR1 SGHDT and CDR2 YYEEEE. Trimming cost V 4 bases and J 3 bases, with 13 bases left between them. This CDR3 spans 14 amino acids. The DNA of the CDR3 is TGTGCCAGCAGCCGCCGGGACGGAAAAGAGACCCAGTACTTC. Protein: CASSRRDGKETQYF. Full variable domain (outside the CDR3, taken from reference TRBV5-6 and TRBJ2-5): DAGVTQSPTHLIKTRGQQVTLRCSPKSGHDTVSWYQQALGQGPQFIFQYYEEEERQRGNFPDRFSGHQFPNYSSELNVNALLLGDSALYLCASSRRDGKETQYFGPGTRLLVL.

This clonotype was seen only a few times. The V and J genes are TRBV21-1 and TRBJ2-7; TRBD2 is taken as the D call from the table, unchecked against the DNA. TRBV21-1 constitutes a pseudogene. The CDR3 length is 15 residues. The CDR3 protein is CASSKTSGSSYEQYF. DNA for the CDR3: TGTGCCAGCAGCAAGACTAGCGGGAGCTCCTACGAGCAGTACTTC.

The CDR3 DNA is TGTGCCAGCAGCTTAGAAGGGACAGCCTATGGCTACACCTTC. This translates into CASSLEGTAYGYTF. The J gene is TRBJ1-2, the V gene TRBV7-8; 7 bases align to TRBD1. Per germline, CDR1 SGHVS and CDR2 FQNEAQ. With 1 base clipped from V and 4 bases from J, the junction kept 3 bases outside the gene matches. CDR3 size: 14 residues.

This rearrangement joins TRBV7-9 to TRBJ1-2; D unclear. Trimming removed 5 bases at V and 12 bases at J, with 10 bases between. Germline V gene sequence: CDR1 SEHNR, CDR2 FQNEAQ (reference sequence). The CDR3 runs 10 residues. CDR3 bases: TGTGCCAGCAGCCCTGCTGAAGACACCTTC. Translated, it gives CASSPAEDTF. The variable domain in full, completed from reference TRBV7-9 and TRBJ1-2, reads DTGVSQNPRHKITKRGQNVTFRCDPISEHNRLYWYRQTLGQGPEFLTYFQNEAQLEKSRLLSDRFSAERPKGSFSTLEIQRTEQGDSAMYLCASSPAEDTFGSGTRLTVV.